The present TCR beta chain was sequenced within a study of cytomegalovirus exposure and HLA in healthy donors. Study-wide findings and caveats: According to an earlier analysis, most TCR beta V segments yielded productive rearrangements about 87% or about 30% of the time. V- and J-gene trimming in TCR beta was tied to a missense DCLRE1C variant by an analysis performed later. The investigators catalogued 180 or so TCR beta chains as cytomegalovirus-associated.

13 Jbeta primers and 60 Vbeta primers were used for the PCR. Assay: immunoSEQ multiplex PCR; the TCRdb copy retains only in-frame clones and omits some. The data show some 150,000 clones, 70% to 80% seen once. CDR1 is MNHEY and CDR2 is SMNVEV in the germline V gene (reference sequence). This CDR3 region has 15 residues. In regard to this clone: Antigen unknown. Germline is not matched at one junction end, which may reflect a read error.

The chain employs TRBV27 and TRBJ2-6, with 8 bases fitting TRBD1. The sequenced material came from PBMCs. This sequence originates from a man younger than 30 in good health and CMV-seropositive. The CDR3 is CASSDRGPGANGLTF. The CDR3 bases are TGTGCCAGCAGCGACAGGGGCCCTGGGGCCAACGGCCTGACTTTC.